This TCR beta chain was recovered during a study of CD8 T cells in ankylosing spondylitis. The study, taken as a whole, reports: Relatively rare in peripheral blood, disease-linked clones were also CD8+. There was a TCR beta motif, made of several highly homologous variants, that appeared characteristic of ankylosing spondylitis blood. A number of the motif variants had already been described in reactive arthritis synovial fluid and blood.

The sample holds a few counts of this clonotype. Its antigen is as yet unknown. Trimming took 3 bases from V and 7 from J, leaving 9 bases between them. Germline-derived CDR1 and CDR2 are MGHRA and YSYEKL. This CDR3 spans 13 amino acids. TCRdb reanalysed the 5' RACE reads using MiXCR and keeps one entry per CDR3 protein. The sample lists about 250,000 distinct CDR3 sequences; over 15% were seen once. This sequence was found in a male donor with ankylosing spondylitis or in good health (not recorded which). The chain is built from TRBV4-1 and TRBJ2-2; D remains ambiguous. The sample consisted of blood, either unsorted or a sorted T cell fraction (not recorded which). The chain's CDR3 is CASSQQPGGELFF. The CDR3 nucleotides read TGCGCCAGCAGCCAGCAACCCGGCGGGGAGCTGTTTTTT.